This TCR beta chain was found in a study of blood T cells in healthy people across ages. Findings and caveats of the study: Because sorting was not performed, PBMCs prevented conclusive naive versus antigen-experienced comparison.

Combining a sample-barcoded 5' primer with a J-beta primer mix, a second PCR ran for about 7 to 12 cycles. TCRdb analysed the 5' RACE reads with MiXCR anew, one entry per CDR3 protein. The sample has about 1.4 million distinct CDR3 sequences, 45% to 70% seen once. Of note for this clonotype: What it binds is not known.

Researchers isolated at least 6 million PBMCs per sample. CDR3 size: 17 residues. J was trimmed by 0 bases and V by 5 bases; bases with no gene match: 10. Germline-derived CDR1 and CDR2 are SGHAT and FQNNGV. This sequence originates from a man between 18 and 29 years old in good health. Sequencing input: blood. The J gene is TRBJ2-1, the V gene TRBV11-2, with 7 bases aligning to TRBD1. The CDR3 loop is CASSPGQPFSSYNEQFF. The CDR3 region has the DNA TGTGCCAGCAGCCCGGGACAGCCATTTAGCTCCTACAATGAGCAGTTCTTC.